The 22 T cell receptor beta chains in this list originate from one sample, sequenced in a study of cytomegalovirus exposure and HLA in healthy donors. 13 Jbeta primers and 60 Vbeta primers were used for the PCR. Repertoires were generated with immunoSEQ multiplex PCR, while TCRdb's copy carries only in-frame clones and drops some. The sample records about 170,000 clones, approximately 79% being singletons. The sequenced sample consisted of PBMCs. The receptors originated from a male donor in good health and CMV-seronegative.

The chain is built from TRBV18 and TRBJ2-2; D might be TRBD1 (6 bases). V lost 4 bases and J lost 1, with 13 bases in between. Germline V gene data show CDR1 as KGHSH and CDR2 as LQKENI. The CDR3 is 16 residues long. The CDR3 DNA sequence: TGTGCCAGCTCACTGAGTCAGGGGTTGAACACCGGGGAGCTGTTTTTT. This translates into CASSLSQGLNTGELFF.

This chain connects TRBV4-3 to TRBJ1-2; D is undetermined. The CDR3 totals 13 residues. V lost 0 bases and J lost 8, with 10 bases in between. The germline V gene has CDR1 LGHNA and CDR2 YSLEER. This CDR3 reads CASSQDFRGGYTF. The CDR3 DNA follows: TGCGCCAGCAGCCAAGATTTCCGAGGGGGCTACACCTTC.

The gene calls are TRBV5-4 and TRBJ2-2, with D possibly being TRBD1 (5 bases). The CDR3 runs to 16 residues. CDR1 and CDR2 (germline): SGHNT, YYREEE (reference sequence). The V and J ends lost 2 bases and 2 bases respectively, with 13 bases between them. CDR3 sequence: CASSFGAARNTGELFF. CDR3 DNA sequence: TGTGCCAGCAGCTTTGGGGCAGCTCGAAACACCGGGGAGCTGTTTTTT.

The chain employs TRBV19 and TRBJ1-4, with D hard to call. Germline CDR1 and CDR2: LNHDA and SQIVND (reference sequence). The CDR3 is 13 amino acids. Trimming left V 11 bases short and J 6 bases short, with 16 bases between. CDR3 protein: CASSVFLYEKLFF. The CDR3, as DNA: TGTGCCTCCTCGGTCTTTCTTTATGAAAAACTGTTTTTT.

The V call is TRBV5-6, the J call TRBJ2-1; 14 nucleotides match TRBD2. Per the germline V gene, CDR1 is SGHDT and CDR2 is YYEEEE. The CDR3 consists of 15 residues. Trimming removed 3 bases from V and 8 bases from J; junction bases left unmatched: 4. CDR3: CASSYGLAGGYEQFF. The CDR3 region has the DNA TGTGCCAGCAGCTACGGACTAGCGGGGGGTTATGAGCAGTTCTTC.

V is TRBV29-1 and J is TRBJ1-1, with 8 positions matching TRBD1. J lost 5 bases, V lost 7 bases, and 18 bases had no gene match. Germline CDR1 and CDR2: SQVTM and ANQGSEA. This CDR3 has 16 residues. The CDR3 reads CSAYDRGGGINTEAFF. CDR3 nucleotides: TGCAGCGCCTACGACAGGGGAGGTGGAATTAATACTGAAGCTTTCTTT.

This clone was counted only a few times. The J gene is TRBJ1-5, the V gene TRBV5-6; 9 bases agree with TRBD1. The CDR3 runs to 16 residues. J lost 4 bases, V lost 2 bases, and 7 bases had no gene match. Germline V lookup: CDR1 SGHDT, CDR2 YYEEEE. CDR3 amino acids: CASSLGQGLRNQPQHF. For the CDR3, the DNA is TGTGCCAGCAGCTTAGGACAGGGGCTGAGGAATCAGCCCCAGCATTTT.

The chain links TRBV14 to TRBJ1-1; no firm D call. The CDR3 sequence is 15 residues long. The ends were cut back, 3 bases at V and 5 bases at J, with 16 bases in the middle. CDR1 and CDR2 from the germline V gene are SGHDN and FVKESK. CDR3 sequence reads: CASSQLPGYLTEAFF. Here the CDR3 DNA reads TGTGCCAGCAGCCAGCTTCCGGGGTATTTGACTGAAGCTTTCTTT.

The chain links TRBV7-2 to TRBJ2-6; D is unresolved. CDR1 and CDR2 (germline): SGHTA, FQGNSA. The CDR3 consists of 16 residues. The V and J ends lost 0 bases and 2 bases respectively, with 8 bases between them. DNA of the CDR3: TGTGCCAGCAGCTTAGCGACAACGACTGGGGCCAACGTCCTGACTTTC. Its protein is CASSLATTTGANVLTF.

This sequence joins TRBV5-1 and TRBJ1-2, with D tentatively TRBD1 (5 bases). V lost 2 bases, J lost 0 bases, and 11 bases lay in between. The germline V gene has CDR1 SGHRS and CDR2 YFSETQ. The CDR3 length is 15 residues. CDR3 sequence: CASSFSGDANYGYTF. The CDR3 DNA reads as TGCGCCAGCAGCTTTTCGGGGGACGCTAACTATGGCTACACCTTC.

Here the CDR3 reads CASSYGQGENTEAFF. Written as DNA, the CDR3 is TGTGCCAGCAGCTATGGACAGGGTGAAAACACTGAAGCTTTCTTT. The chain combines TRBV6-6 with TRBJ1-1; TRBD1 aligns across 8 bases. Losses at the gene ends were 6 bases for V and 2 bases for J; bases not matched to a gene: 8. CDR1 is MNHNY and CDR2 is SVGAGI in the germline V gene (reference sequence). This CDR3 region has 15 residues.

The chain carries TRBV6-1 and TRBJ2-1, with 8 bases that match TRBD2. V trimming: 4 bases; J trimming: 6 bases; junction bases outside the gene matches: 5. This CDR3 region has 14 residues. Per the germline V gene, CDR1 is MNHNS and CDR2 is SASEGT. CDR3 DNA sequence: TGTGCCAGCAGTGCCCTAGCGGGCCCCAATGAGCAGTTCTTC. Protein product: CASSALAGPNEQFF.

J is TRBJ1-2 and V is TRBV29-1; D perhaps matches TRBD1 (5 bases). Germline CDR1 reads SQVTM; CDR2 reads ANQGSEA. V dropped 7 bases and J dropped 5 bases, with 11 bases sitting between them. This CDR3 spans 11 amino acids. The CDR3: CSDGALYGYTF. CDR3 in DNA: TGCAGCGATGGGGCACTTTATGGCTACACCTTC.

A few counts support this clone. The CDR3 region is CASSLRTSGTDTQYF. The CDR3 DNA sequence: TGTGCCAGCAGCTTGAGAACTAGCGGCACAGATACGCAGTATTTT. V is TRBV5-4 and J is TRBJ2-3; 7 nucleotides line up with TRBD2. The CDR3 consists of 15 residues. The J segment lost 1 base and the V segment lost 1 base, leaving 3 bases of the junction unmatched. The germline V gene has CDR1 SGHNT and CDR2 YYREEE (reference sequence).

V gene TRBV19 combines with J gene TRBJ1-5, with D uncertain. In germline, CDR1 is LNHDA, CDR2 SQIVND (reference sequence). This CDR3 comprises 16 residues. V shed 6 bases and J shed 5 bases, with 20 bases lying between them. The CDR3 nucleotides read TGTGCCAGTAGACCCCTTGCGAGAGGGAAACATCAGCCCCAGCATTTT. Its protein is CASRPLARGKHQPQHF.

This chain connects TRBV5-1 to TRBJ2-7; maybe TRBD1 (6 bases). Germline V gene data show CDR1 as SGHRS and CDR2 as YFSETQ. Trimming took 4 bases from V and 3 from J, leaving 20 bases between them. The CDR3 is 16 amino acids. The CDR3: CASSHTRGKDGYEQYF. CDR3 sequence (DNA): TGCGCCAGCAGCCACACCAGGGGCAAGGATGGCTACGAGCAGTACTTC.

The rearrangement links TRBV11-3 to TRBJ1-3; D is unclear. Germline values: CDR1 SGHNT, CDR2 YENEEA. The CDR3 sequence is 13 residues long. V lost 5 bases to trimming and J lost 4 bases, with 9 bases between them. For the CDR3, the DNA is TGTGCCAGCAGCCCGTCCGGGGGAAACACCATATATTTT. Amino acids: CASSPSGGNTIYF.

This sequence joins TRBV19 and TRBJ1-2; possible D gene TRBD1, 6 bases. Per germline, CDR1 LNHDA and CDR2 SQIVND (reference sequence). Trimming stripped 3 bases from V and 8 bases from J, with 13 bases between. The CDR3 contains 13 residues. CDR3 DNA sequence: TGTGCCAGTAGTATTGGACAGTGGATAGGCTACACCTTC. It encodes CASSIGQWIGYTF.

This clone came up a few times. The chain uses TRBV13 and TRBJ1-2, with D possibly being TRBD1 (6 bases). V lost 0 bases and J 4 bases, leaving 9 bases between the germline ends. CDR3 length: 14 amino acids. The germline V gene encodes CDR1 PRHDT and CDR2 FYEKMQ (reference sequence). CDR3 in amino acids: CASSLGQGGYGYTF. The DNA of the CDR3 is TGTGCCAGCAGCTTAGGACAGGGTGGCTATGGCTACACCTTC.

The chain recombines TRBV11-2 with TRBJ2-7; 9 bases are a match to TRBD1. CDR3 size: 14 residues. V gave up 5 bases and J gave up 6 bases; unmatched junction bases: 8. The germline gives CDR1 SGHAT, CDR2 FQNNGV. This chain's CDR3 is CASSLDRGAAEQYF. The CDR3, as DNA: TGTGCCAGCAGCCTTGACAGGGGGGCCGCCGAGCAGTACTTC.

The genes are TRBV6-1 and TRBJ1-5; 7 bases are shared with TRBD1. Germline V gene sequence: CDR1 MNHNS, CDR2 SASEGT. The J segment lost 5 bases and the V segment lost 0 bases, leaving 13 bases of the junction unmatched. The CDR3 length is 18 residues. CDR3 protein: CASSEALRRGRPHQPQHF. CDR3 DNA: TGTGCCAGCAGTGAAGCGCTTCGCAGGGGGAGGCCCCATCAGCCCCAGCATTTT.

The V gene is TRBV18, the J gene TRBJ2-7; TRBD2 matches at 9 bases. The CDR3 length is 17 residues. V gave up 3 bases and J gave up 0 bases; unmatched junction bases: 9. Germline CDR1 KGHSH, CDR2 LQKENI. This chain's CDR3 is CASSPSSGGSSSYEQYF. DNA of the CDR3: TGTGCCAGCTCACCGAGTAGCGGGGGCTCGAGCTCCTACGAGCAGTACTTC.